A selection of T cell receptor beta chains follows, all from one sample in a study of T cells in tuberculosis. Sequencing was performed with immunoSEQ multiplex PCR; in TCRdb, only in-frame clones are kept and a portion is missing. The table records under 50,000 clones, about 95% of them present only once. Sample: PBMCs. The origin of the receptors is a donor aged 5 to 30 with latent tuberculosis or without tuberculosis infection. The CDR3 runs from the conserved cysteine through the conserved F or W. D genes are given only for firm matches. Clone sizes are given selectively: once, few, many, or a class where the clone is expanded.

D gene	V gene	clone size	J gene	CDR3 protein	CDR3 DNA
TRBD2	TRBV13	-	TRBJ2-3	CASSFMRATTREADTQYF	TGTGCCAGCAGCTTCATGCGGGCAACTACCCGGGAGGCAGATACGCAGTATTTT
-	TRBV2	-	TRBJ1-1	CASSIGQKNTEAFF	TGTGCCAGCAGTATAGGACAGAAGAACACTGAAGCTTTCTTT
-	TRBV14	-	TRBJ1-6	CASSRGIGALSGSPLHF	TGTGCCAGCAGCCGAGGCATAGGGGCCTTGAGTGGATCACCCCTCCACTTT
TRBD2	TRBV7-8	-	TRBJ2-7	CASSAGRTSGDYEQYF	TGTGCCAGCAGCGCCGGGAGGACTAGCGGGGACTACGAGCAGTACTTC
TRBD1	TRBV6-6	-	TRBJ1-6	CASKAWDSHSPLHF	TGTGCCAGCAAAGCGTGGGACAGTCATTCACCCCTCCACTTT
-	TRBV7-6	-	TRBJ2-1	CASSFTRRGNKHLNEQFF	TGTGCCAGCAGCTTCACCCGTAGGGGAAACAAACACCTCAATGAGCAGTTCTTC
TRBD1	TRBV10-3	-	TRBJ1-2	CAIRRDRTNYGYTF	TGTGCCATCAGGCGGGACAGGACTAACTATGGCTACACCTTC
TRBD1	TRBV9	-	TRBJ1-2	CASSAPRDRVSGYTF	TGTGCCAGCAGCGCCCCCCGGGACAGGGTTTCTGGCTACACCTTC
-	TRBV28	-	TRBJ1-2	CASSPGAGYGYTF	TGTGCCAGCAGTCCAGGCGCAGGGTATGGCTACACCTTC
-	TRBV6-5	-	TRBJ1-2	CASSQTSATYGYTF	TGTGCCAGCAGTCAAACATCTGCCACCTATGGCTACACCTTC
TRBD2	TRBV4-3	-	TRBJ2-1	CASSQDVSGGADEQFF	TGCGCCAGCAGCCAAGATGTCAGCGGGGGGGCCGATGAGCAGTTCTTC
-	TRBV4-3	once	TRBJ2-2	CASSQGGVGELFF	TGCGCCAGCAGCCAAGGGGGGGTCGGGGAGCTGTTTTTT
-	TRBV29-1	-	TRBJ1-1	CSVVGENTEAFF	TGCAGCGTTGTCGGGGAGAACACTGAAGCTTTCTTT
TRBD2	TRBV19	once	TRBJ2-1	CASQLSGGQLYNEQFF	TGTGCCAGCCAACTAAGCGGGGGCCAACTTTACAATGAGCAGTTCTTC
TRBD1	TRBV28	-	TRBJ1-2	CASSLVSGGGRTF	TGTGCCAGCAGTTTAGTCTCAGGGGGCGGTAGGACCTTC
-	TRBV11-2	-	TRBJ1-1	CASSLAGGGEAFF	TGTGCCAGCAGCTTAGCGGGGGGCGGGGAAGCTTTCTTT
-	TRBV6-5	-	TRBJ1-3	CASSYSSNSGNTIYF	TGTGCCAGCAGTTACAGCTCAAACTCTGGAAACACCATATATTTT
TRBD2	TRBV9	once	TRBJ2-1	CASSVTGGTYGEQFF	TGTGCCAGCAGCGTGACGGGGGGTACTTACGGTGAGCAGTTCTTC
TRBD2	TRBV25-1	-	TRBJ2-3	CASSTSAGVSSTDTQYF	TGTGCCAGCAGTACCTCCGCGGGGGTCTCTAGCACAGATACGCAGTATTTT
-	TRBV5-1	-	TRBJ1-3	CASSPWTNTITNTIYF	TGCGCCAGCAGCCCCTGGACTAACACCATTACGAACACCATATATTTT
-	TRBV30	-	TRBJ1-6	CAWSRNNYNSPLHF	TGTGCCTGGAGTAGAAACAATTATAATTCACCCCTCCACTTT
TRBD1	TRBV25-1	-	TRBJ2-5	CASSEGQGAETQYF	TGTGCCAGCAGTGAAGGTCAGGGGGCTGAGACCCAGTACTTC